The 5 T cell receptor beta chains given below trace back to one sample, sequenced in a study of neurological immune-mediated disorders. TCRdb used MiXCR to reprocess the 5' RACE reads, holding one entry per CDR3 protein. The sample consists of under 40,000 distinct CDR3 sequences, roughly 3.2% of them appearing once. As to time point: longitudinal time-point 1 (baseline). What was sequenced was PBMCs. These receptors were collected from a woman aged 60-75 years with multiple sclerosis.

By share, this clonotype ranks as medium-sized. The V call is TRBV19, the J call TRBJ1-5, with unresolved D. V shed 3 bases and J shed 7 bases, with 13 bases lying between them. Germline assignment: CDR1 LNHDA and CDR2 SQIVND (reference sequence). The CDR3 sequence is 14 residues long. CDR3 protein: CASSIRGLGQPQHF. In nucleotides, the CDR3 is TGTGCCAGTAGTATTCGCGGCCTGGGCCAGCCCCAGCATTTT. Complete variable domain (other parts from reference TRBV19 and TRBJ1-5): DGGITQSPKYLFRKEGQNVTLSCEQNLNHDAMYWYRQDPGQGLRLIYYSQIVNDFQKGDIAEGYSVSREKKESFPLTVTSAQKNPTAFYLCASSIRGLGQPQHFGDGTRLSIL.

In its sample, this clonotype was seen many times. The chain joins TRBV20-1 to TRBJ2-3; D may be TRBD2 (8 bases). Germline V gives CDR1 DFQATT, CDR2 SNEGSKA (reference sequence). V was clipped by 8 bases and J by 2 bases, with 20 bases between them. The CDR3 covers 15 residues. Here the CDR3 reads CSTQGGGGHTDTQYF. DNA for the CDR3: TGCAGTACTCAGGGGGGCGGGGGGCACACAGATACGCAGTATTTT.

This clonotype was seen ten or more times. The chain employs TRBV6-2 or TRBV6-3 and TRBJ2-3; TRBD1 might be the D (5 bases). The CDR3 length is 13 residues. In germline, CDR1 is MNHEY, CDR2 SVGEGT. V dropped 8 bases and J dropped 2 bases, with 11 bases sitting between them. CDR3 residues: CASYRQYTDTQYF. For the CDR3, the DNA is TGTGCCAGCTATCGACAGTACACAGATACGCAGTATTTT.

The sample holds many counts of this clonotype. The rearrangement joins TRBV12-3 or TRBV12-4 to TRBJ1-1, with TRBD1 matching 7 bases. With V trimmed by 3 bases and J by 0 bases, 4 bases remained unmatched. The CDR3 has 15 amino acids. Written as DNA, the CDR3 is TGTGCCAGCAGTTTTCGACAGGGAATGAACACTGAAGCTTTCTTT. Residues: CASSFRQGMNTEAFF.

This clonotype has at least ten counts. The J gene is TRBJ2-1, the V gene TRBV5-1; TRBD1 is a possible D gene (6 bases). V was cut by 4 bases and J by 5 bases, with 10 bases left in between. The CDR3 spans 13 residues. Germline V gives CDR1 SGHRS, CDR2 YFSETQ. The CDR3 protein is CASSPRTDNEQFF. CDR3 sequence (DNA): TGCGCCAGCAGCCCGCGGACAGACAATGAGCAGTTCTTC.